The 21 T cell receptor beta chains below were found in one sample sequenced in a study of regulatory T cells in long-lasting Graves disease. HTBI primers from iRepertoire and Arm-PCR of CDR3 regions yielded the TCR beta libraries. TCRdb passed the multiplex PCR reads through MiXCR, listing each CDR3 protein once. The data show about 460,000 distinct CDR3 sequences, around 15% seen once. Time point reported: newly diagnosed GD, antithyroid drugs for less than 3 months. Construction of the TCR library relied on RNA isolated from PBMCs. These data also featured in a second study, about T cells in Graves' hyperthyroidism and ophthalmopathy.

Sequenced material: peripheral blood mononuclear cells (PBMCs), taken at new diagnosis, from a patient treated with antithyroid drugs. The receptors were gathered from a woman in her 50s with Graves disease.

This clonotype was counted only a few times. At one of its ends the junction is not consistent with the germline gene, which may arise from a read error. This sequence joins TRBV7-9 and TRBJ2-1; D not certain. The CDR3 is 18 residues long. Germline CDR1 reads SEHNR; CDR2 reads FQNEAQ (reference sequence). CDR3 bases: TGTGCCAACAGCTTAGTCGGGCTAGATTGGCGGCAAACCAATGAGCAGTTCTTC. As protein: CANSLVGLDWRQTNEQFF.

This clonotype was detected a few times. The CDR3: CASSTGQGSTDTQYF. DNA for the CDR3: TGCGCCAGCAGCACGGGACAGGGGAGCACAGATACGCAGTATTTT. This sequence joins TRBV5-1 and TRBJ2-3, with 10 bases matching TRBD1. The CDR3 is 15 amino acids. The germline gives CDR1 SGHRS, CDR2 YFSETQ. The V segment lost 4 bases and the J segment 0 bases; nucleotides outside the gene matches: 2. Supplemented by reference TRBV5-1 and TRBJ2-3, the full variable domain reads KAGVTQTPRYLIKTRGQQVTLSCSPISGHRSVSWYQQTPGQGLQFLFEYFSETQRNKGNFPGRFSGRQFSNSRSEMNVSTLELGDSALYLCASSTGQGSTDTQYFGPGTRLTVL.

This clonotype came up many times. This rearrangement joins TRBV11-2 to TRBJ2-1, with 10 nucleotides matching TRBD2. With V trimmed by 3 bases and J by 7 bases, 9 bases remained unmatched. CDR3 length equals 16 residues. The germline CDR1 and CDR2 sequences are SGHAT and FQNNGV. This CDR3 reads CASSFPGLAETNEQFF. The CDR3 DNA reads as TGTGCCAGCAGCTTTCCTGGACTAGCGGAAACGAATGAGCAGTTCTTC.

This clonotype has at least ten counts. The J gene is TRBJ2-2, the V gene TRBV28; TRBD1 matches 7 bases. The V gene end was trimmed by 5 bases and the J gene end by 2 bases; junction bases not matched to a gene: 5. CDR1 and CDR2 from the germline V gene are MDHEN and SYDVKM. The CDR3 is 15 amino acids. In nucleotides, the CDR3 is TGTGCCAGCAGTCTCACAGGGGACAACACCGGGGAGCTGTTTTTT. It translates to CASSLTGDNTGELFF.

This clonotype was recorded at least ten times. The chain links TRBV2 to TRBJ2-2; weak D call: TRBD1 (6 bases). The length of the CDR3 is 15 residues. The V gene's germline CDR1 is SNHLY and CDR2 FYNNEI. Trimming took 2 bases from V and 3 from J, leaving 10 bases between them. The CDR3 reads CASSEMAGDTGELFF. In nucleotides, the CDR3 is TGTGCCAGCAGTGAAATGGCAGGGGACACCGGGGAGCTGTTTTTT.

This clonotype was counted at least ten times. The rearrangement links TRBV24-1 to TRBJ2-7; TRBD1 aligns across 9 bases. Per the germline V gene, CDR1 is KGHDR and CDR2 is SFDVKD. The length of the CDR3 is 19 residues. V shed 3 bases, J shed 3 bases, and the junction held 17 bases outside the gene matches. The CDR3 DNA reads TGTGCCACCAGTGATCGGGACAGGGAGATAGTAAGAGAGGACTACGAGCAGTACTTC. Translation: CATSDRDREIVREDYEQYF.

This clonotype was seen a single time. V is TRBV6-9 and J is TRBJ2-5, with D possibly TRBD2 on 5 matching bases. The V end lost 3 bases, the J end lost 1 base, and 12 bases lay between the germline ends. CDR1 is MNHGY, CDR2 SVAAGI, per germline. This CDR3 has 15 residues. CDR3 residues: CASSYFGGRQETQYF. The CDR3 bases are TGTGCCAGCAGTTACTTTGGCGGGCGCCAAGAGACCCAGTACTTC.

This clonotype has ten or more counts. The genes are TRBV7-9 and TRBJ2-6; D gene uncertain. V was clipped by 6 bases and J by 0 bases, with 9 bases between them. From germline, CDR1 is SEHNR and CDR2 FQNEAQ (reference sequence). CDR3 length: 15 amino acids. The chain's CDR3 is CASSQTSSGANVLTF. The CDR3 DNA follows: TGTGCCAGCAGTCAGACAAGCTCTGGGGCCAACGTCCTGACTTTC.

V is TRBV29-1 and J is TRBJ2-3; D might be TRBD2 (6 bases). Germline CDR1 and CDR2: SQVTM and ANQGSEA. CDR3 length: 14 amino acids. V was pared by 1 base and J by 2 bases, with 10 bases between. The CDR3 DNA follows: TGCAGCGTTGAAGGGGGGGTTCTCACAGATACGCAGTATTTT. It encodes CSVEGGVLTDTQYF.

This clonotype was counted a few times. The chain links TRBV11-1 to TRBJ2-5; 13 bases match TRBD2. Germline V gives CDR1 SGHAT, CDR2 FQDESV (reference sequence). This CDR3 is built from 16 residues. V lost 3 bases and J lost 5; bases outside the gene matches: 6. CDR3 loop: CASSFSLAGGVETQYF. Here the CDR3 DNA reads TGTGCCAGCAGCTTTTCACTAGCGGGAGGGGTCGAGACCCAGTACTTC.

This clonotype has a count of ten or more. The genes are TRBV28 and TRBJ2-1, with 14 bases fitting TRBD2. This CDR3 contains 18 residues. Germline V gene lookup returns CDR1 MDHEN and CDR2 SYDVKM. Trimming took 2 bases from V and 3 from J; bases not matched to a gene: 6. CDR3 loop: CASSLQTSGRGFYNEQFF. The CDR3 nucleotides are TGTGCCAGCAGTTTACAGACTAGCGGGAGGGGTTTCTACAATGAGCAGTTCTTC.

This clonotype was counted many times. As DNA, the CDR3 is TGTGCCAGCAGTTTAGGAGGACAGGGCGACTATGGCTACACCTTC. Translating gives CASSLGGQGDYGYTF. This chain uses TRBV27 with TRBJ1-2; the match to TRBD1 covers 8 bases. With 2 bases clipped from V and 3 bases from J, the junction kept 5 bases outside the gene matches. The CDR3 contains 15 residues. Looked up from germline, CDR1 is MNHEY and CDR2 is SMNVEV (reference sequence).

The chain couples TRBV4-1 to TRBJ2-1, with a tentative D call TRBD1 (6 bases). The CDR3 extends over 15 amino acids. Germline CDR1 reads MGHRA; CDR2 reads YSYEKL. Trimming pared 3 bases from V and 5 bases from J, leaving 14 bases between. For the CDR3, the DNA is TGCGCCAGCAGCCAGACCGGGACAATAGACAATGAGCAGTTCTTC. This translates into CASSQTGTIDNEQFF.

The chain is built from TRBV4-1 and TRBJ2-5; D ambiguous. Germline CDR1 and CDR2: MGHRA and YSYEKL. Trimming cost V 0 bases and J 7 bases, with 12 bases left between them. CDR3 length: 14 residues. The CDR3 DNA reads TGCGCCAGCAGCCAAGATAGAGAAACGGGGACCCAGTACTTC. This sequence encodes CASSQDRETGTQYF.

The chain employs TRBV29-1 and TRBJ1-2; no clear D. Germline CDR1 and CDR2: SQVTM and ANQGSEA. The CDR3 runs to 14 residues. V lost 1 base, J lost 5 bases, and 14 bases lay in between. In nucleotides, the CDR3 is TGCAGCGTTGAAGGGGTTCCGTCTGCGTATGGCTACACCTTC. This encodes CSVEGVPSAYGYTF.

The sample holds many counts of this clonotype. The chain has TRBV5-1 and TRBJ1-2; D not certain. The CDR3 is 14 amino acids. Germline V gives CDR1 SGHRS, CDR2 YFSETQ. Trimming stripped 2 bases from V and 2 bases from J, with 10 bases between. The CDR3 DNA sequence: TGCGCCAGCAGCTTTAATTCACCAAACTATGGCTACACCTTC. Translated, it gives CASSFNSPNYGYTF. Filled out from reference TRBV5-1 and TRBJ1-2, the complete variable domain reads KAGVTQTPRYLIKTRGQQVTLSCSPISGHRSVSWYQQTPGQGLQFLFEYFSETQRNKGNFPGRFSGRQFSNSRSEMNVSTLELGDSALYLCASSFNSPNYGYTFGSGTRLTVV.

This clonotype has at least ten counts. The V gene is TRBV18, the J gene TRBJ2-7; TRBD1 agrees at 10 bases. CDR1 and CDR2 from the germline V gene are KGHSH and LQKENI. The CDR3 covers 17 residues. Trimming removed 2 bases from V and 5 bases from J; junction bases left unmatched: 12. The CDR3 here is CASSPYSPGQGSNEQYF. DNA of the CDR3: TGTGCCAGCTCACCATATTCCCCGGGACAGGGGTCCAACGAGCAGTACTTC.

J is TRBJ1-1 and V is TRBV5-1, with D hard to call. CDR3 length equals 13 residues. Germline assignment: CDR1 SGHRS and CDR2 YFSETQ. V gave up 3 bases and J gave up 5 bases, with 11 bases separating them. As DNA, the CDR3 is TGCGCCAGCAGCTACGGACTGGCTACTGAAGCTTTCTTT. It specifies CASSYGLATEAFF.

V usage is TRBV19 and J usage is TRBJ1-5; possible D gene TRBD1, 5 bases. In germline, CDR1 is LNHDA, CDR2 SQIVND (reference sequence). The length of the CDR3 is 17 residues. Trimming took 4 bases from V and 5 from J, leaving 21 bases between them. CDR3 DNA sequence: TGTGCCAGTAGTAGTGTAAAGGCCGAAGGGGTACATCAGCCCCAGCATTTT. Its protein product is CASSSVKAEGVHQPQHF.

This rearrangement joins TRBV5-1 to TRBJ2-2; tentatively, D is TRBD1 (6 bases). V lost 2 bases and J lost 5, with 13 bases in between. Germline CDR1 reads SGHRS; CDR2 reads YFSETQ. The CDR3 runs 15 residues. The CDR3 coding sequence is TGCGCCAGCAGCTTTAATGGCAGGGGAACCGGGGAGCTGTTTTTT. It yields the protein CASSFNGRGTGELFF.

The V and J genes are TRBV7-3 and TRBJ2-3, with 14 bases identical to TRBD2. The CDR3 is 23 residues long. Germline loops: CDR1 SGHTA, CDR2 FQGTGA. With V trimmed by 5 bases and J by 2 bases, 24 bases remained unmatched. The CDR3 loop reads CASSKQPGLAGVHAHTITDTQYF. The CDR3, as DNA: TGTGCCAGCAGCAAACAACCGGGACTAGCGGGAGTTCACGCACACACAATCACAGATACGCAGTATTTT.